This TCR beta chain stems from a study of T cells in Graves' hyperthyroidism and ophthalmopathy. Whole-study findings and limits: Model-based prediction identified ophthalmopathy a median roughly six months prior to its onset.

Worth noting for this clonotype: What it binds is unknown.

Researchers took RNA transcripts and amplified the TCR beta CDR3 regions from them. TCR CDR3 underwent first-round RT-PCR with the HTBI primer set. TCRdb reanalysed the multiplex PCR reads using MiXCR and keeps one entry per CDR3 protein. The data show 300,000 to 450,000 distinct CDR3 sequences, about 17% seen once. Orbital computed tomography and thyroid ultrasound, together with serum TRAb and thyroxine and clinical symptoms, were used for diagnoses. The V gene's germline CDR1 is MDHEN and CDR2 SYDVKM. This CDR3 spans 14 amino acids. V trimming: 5 bases; J trimming: 7 bases; junction bases outside the gene matches: 4.

The chain employs TRBV28 and TRBJ2-7; TRBD2 aligns across 14 bases. The sample was blood. This receptor was identified in a woman aged 30 to 39 with Graves' hyperthyroidism that later progressed to Graves' ophthalmopathy. This chain's CDR3 is CASSPRLAGGEQYF. CDR3 DNA sequence: TGTGCCAGCAGTCCCCGACTAGCGGGAGGGGAGCAGTACTTC.